This is a list of T cell receptor beta chains from one sample in a study of vaccination and CD4 T cells after COVID-19. TCRdb reanalysed the PCR reads using MiXCR and keeps one entry per CDR3 protein. This table holds more than 8,500 distinct CDR3 sequences, 25% to 30% found once. No cognate antigen is known for these TCRs. The sample consisted of CD4+ T cells from blood, cultured in vitro. Source of these receptors: a human donor in good health. The CDR3 runs from the conserved cysteine through the conserved F or W.

CDR3 protein	J gene	V gene
CASSILAGNEQFF	TRBJ2-1	TRBV19
CASIPGWETGATNQPQHF	TRBJ1-5	TRBV6-1
CASRGTGPNTEAFF	TRBJ1-1	TRBV6-1
CSASSGSTQYTQYF	TRBJ2-3	TRBV20-1
CASSPGPRVTQYF	TRBJ2-5	TRBV2
CSASRSSYERYF	TRBJ2-7	TRBV20-1
CASSQDRPSGELFF	TRBJ2-2	TRBV27
CASSLAHGRMNTEAFF	TRBJ1-1	TRBV7-8
CASSQMGPNNSPLHF	TRBJ1-6	TRBV14
CAITAFGGDYEQYF	TRBJ2-7	TRBV10-3
CASSVEAHTQYF	TRBJ2-3	TRBV9
CASTGGWDRGQETQYF	TRBJ2-5	TRBV12-3/TRBV12-4
CAIRATRREASYEQYF	TRBJ2-7	TRBV10-3
CASSLPGTSSLEFF	TRBJ2-1	TRBV28
CASSLYPGLAGVETQYF	TRBJ2-5	TRBV7-2
CASTPTGLADTQYF	TRBJ2-3	TRBV5-4
CASSETGGYTF	TRBJ1-2	TRBV5-4
CASSYPGTGHTEAFF	TRBJ1-1	TRBV6-5
CSAGRTWYEQYF	TRBJ2-7	TRBV20-1
CASSQVPGLAGGASETQYF	TRBJ2-5	TRBV4-2
CASSLQGQASRPQHF	TRBJ1-5	TRBV28
CASSLQGDEKLFF	TRBJ1-4	TRBV27
CASSPQGTGELFF	TRBJ2-2	TRBV7-9
CASSLVAGGNTDTQYF	TRBJ2-3	TRBV7-8
CASSLASGRDASYNEQFF	TRBJ2-1	TRBV7-9
CASSPGGTGGIYGYTF	TRBJ1-2	TRBV18
CASSLLSLQETQYF	TRBJ2-5	TRBV7-6
CAWSEGRLNQPQHF	TRBJ1-5	TRBV30
CASIASGQGDGYTF	TRBJ1-2	TRBV6-1
CASSERPLSSGNTIYF	TRBJ1-3	TRBV2
CASSSGTLTDTQYF	TRBJ2-3	TRBV7-2
CASSPDPNPPYGYTF	TRBJ1-2	TRBV27
CAIRTGQGTYEQYF	TRBJ2-7	TRBV10-3
CASSELDRVNTEAFF	TRBJ1-1	TRBV25-1
CASSFDLQETQYF	TRBJ2-5	TRBV28
CASRRTASNYGYTF	TRBJ1-2	TRBV2
CASSQDGPATPLSGANVLTF	TRBJ2-6	TRBV4-3
CASSQVGREQYF	TRBJ2-7	TRBV4-1
CSARDPASSGNTIYF	TRBJ1-3	TRBV20-1
CASRRGATYEQYF	TRBJ2-7	TRBV27
CASRALAGANEQFF	TRBJ2-1	TRBV6-2/TRBV6-3
CASSIDLNQGVPAWEQYF	TRBJ2-7	TRBV19
CATSGPYNEQFF	TRBJ2-1	TRBV6-2/TRBV6-3
CASSQTRGPQHF	TRBJ1-5	TRBV5-6
CASSLSSGSDTQYF	TRBJ2-3	TRBV28
CASSMGGNNEQFF	TRBJ2-1	TRBV19
CAIGLAGGGELFF	TRBJ2-2	TRBV10-3
CSARDHQYGYTF	TRBJ1-2	TRBV20-1
CAIRDSSGNTIYF	TRBJ1-3	TRBV10-3
CSVGLLNTEAFF	TRBJ1-1	TRBV29-1
CASSSGKNYGYTF	TRBJ1-2	TRBV6-5
CASKPLGGTNYGYTF	TRBJ1-2	TRBV19
CSATARGRGELFF	TRBJ2-2	TRBV29-1
CSAPGVNSYEQYF	TRBJ2-7	TRBV20-1
CASSDRGLRREQYF	TRBJ2-7	TRBV19
CASSFQGAPYNEQFF	TRBJ2-1	TRBV7-2
CSAPGTINEQFF	TRBJ2-1	TRBV20-1
CSARRTGTGNYGYTF	TRBJ1-2	TRBV20-1
CSVEGGRGSSYEQYF	TRBJ2-7	TRBV29-1
CASSQDRAGPDTQYF	TRBJ2-3	TRBV2